The 26 T cell receptor beta chains listed next were all sequenced from one sample in a study of T-cell memory formation after mild COVID-19. Each CDR3 protein gets one entry after TCRdb re-called the 5' RACE reads with MiXCR. This table holds around 250,000 distinct CDR3 sequences, 15% to 19% found once. Sequencing was done on a sample of PBMCs or a T cell subset sorted from them (not recorded which). The receptor set was obtained from an adult woman who had mild COVID-19 (a few samples of this study predate the infection). Cell type and time point are not known.

The CDR3 coding sequence is TGTGCCATCAGTGATCACGGGCGAGGTGATACGCAGTATTTT. Translation gives CAISDHGRGDTQYF. The chain uses TRBV10-3 and TRBJ2-3; no reliable D call. With 3 bases removed from V and 6 bases from J, the gap between germline ends came to 13 bases. From germline, CDR1 is ENHRY and CDR2 SYGVKD. This CDR3 is built from 14 residues.

This sequence joins TRBV5-1 and TRBJ2-5, with TRBD1 as a possible D gene (5 bases). The germline gives CDR1 SGHRS, CDR2 YFSETQ. Deletions cut 0 bases from V and 0 bases from J, with 9 bases between. The CDR3 loop spans 15 amino acids. The CDR3 DNA sequence: TGCGCCAGCAGCTTGGGCAGGGCTAACCAAGAGACCCAGTACTTC. It specifies CASSLGRANQETQYF.

This clonotype was detected only a few times. V usage is TRBV9 and J usage is TRBJ1-1, with D uncertain. The V and J ends lost 0 bases and 0 bases respectively, with 9 bases between them. The CDR3 has 15 amino acids. Germline loops: CDR1 SGDLS, CDR2 YYNGEE. CDR3 DNA sequence: TGTGCCAGCAGCGTAGAACCAGCAATGAACACTGAAGCTTTCTTT. It codes for CASSVEPAMNTEAFF.

The sample holds one count of this clonotype. CDR3 DNA sequence: TGTGCCAGCAGCCAAGGGGAAGTCCTCAACACTGAAGCTTTCTTT. This translates into CASSQGEVLNTEAFF. This rearrangement joins TRBV3-1 to TRBJ1-1; D remains unclear. V lost 1 base and J 2 bases, leaving 11 bases between the germline ends. The length of the CDR3 is 15 residues. CDR1 and CDR2 (germline): LGHDT, YNNKEL (reference sequence).

The CDR3 spells CASSWIGNSNQPQHF. Written as DNA, the CDR3 is TGTGCCAGCAGCTGGATAGGAAATAGCAATCAGCCCCAGCATTTT. The chain employs TRBV5-5 and TRBJ1-5; D remains ambiguous. Looked up from germline, CDR1 is SGHKS and CDR2 is YYEKEE (reference sequence). The CDR3 sequence is 15 residues long. The V and J ends lost 3 bases and 0 bases respectively, with 10 bases between them.

CDR3 in amino acids: CSAGRPGWNYGYTF. In DNA, the CDR3 is TGCAGTGCTGGTAGACCAGGGTGGAACTATGGCTACACCTTC. V gene TRBV20-1 combines with J gene TRBJ1-2; maybe TRBD1 (5 bases). The V gene lost 5 bases and the J gene lost 2 bases, with 15 bases spanning the gap. Germline V gene data show CDR1 as DFQATT and CDR2 as SNEGSKA (reference sequence). The CDR3 is 14 residues long.

The J gene is TRBJ2-3, the V gene TRBV5-1; 9 bases agree with TRBD2. CDR3 length: 15 residues. V gave up 4 bases and J gave up 4 bases; unmatched junction bases: 7. The V gene's germline CDR1 is SGHRS and CDR2 YFSETQ. CDR3 region: CASSRAGGGSDTQYF. The DNA of the CDR3 is TGCGCCAGCAGCCGAGCGGGAGGTGGTTCAGATACGCAGTATTTT.

This clonotype has only a few counts. This chain connects TRBV13 to TRBJ2-1; D is tentatively TRBD1 or TRBD2 (6 bases each). The V and J ends lost 1 base and 5 bases respectively, with 21 bases between them. Germline V gives CDR1 PRHDT, CDR2 FYEKMQ (reference sequence). The CDR3 consists of 18 residues. CDR3 sequence (DNA): TGTGCCAGCAGCTTAGCTGGCGGGACATTTTTGGGACACAATGAGCAGTTCTTC. This sequence encodes CASSLAGGTFLGHNEQFF.

This clonotype came up many times. The chain joins TRBV4-2 to TRBJ2-1; TRBD2 matches at 8 bases. V lost 0 bases to trimming and J lost 4 bases; unmatched junction nucleotides: 5. This CDR3 is built from 16 residues. The germline CDR1 and CDR2 sequences are LGHNA and YNFKEQ. The CDR3 here is CASSQDRASGYNEQFF. As DNA, the CDR3 is TGTGCCAGCAGCCAAGATCGGGCTAGCGGGTACAATGAGCAGTTCTTC.

The chain carries TRBV6-6 and TRBJ1-1, with 11 bases lining up with TRBD1. The CDR3 consists of 17 residues. The junction had 13 bases not matched to a gene; V was cut back by 5 bases and J by 5 bases. CDR1 is MNHNY, CDR2 SVGAGI, per germline (reference sequence). The CDR3 DNA follows: TGTGCCAGCAGTCCGTCCCGGGACAGGGGGTCGCCAACTGAAGCTTTCTTT. Translation gives CASSPSRDRGSPTEAFF.

This clonotype was recorded a few times. The chain recombines TRBV27 with TRBJ1-1; unclear D gene. Trimming cost V 6 bases and J 1 base, with 9 bases left between them. The CDR3 is made up of 13 amino acids. Germline values: CDR1 MNHEY, CDR2 SMNVEV (reference sequence). CDR3 sequence reads: CASRRQPNTEAFF. The CDR3 bases are TGTGCCAGCAGGCGTCAGCCGAACACTGAAGCTTTCTTT.

This clonotype was counted between two and nine times. The chain has TRBV19 and TRBJ2-3; D is uncertain. The CDR3 is 13 amino acids. Germline V gives CDR1 LNHDA, CDR2 SQIVND (reference sequence). Trimming removed 5 bases at V and 4 bases at J, with 10 bases between. Here the CDR3 DNA reads TGTGCCAGTAGTTCGCCCCCATCAGATACGCAGTATTTT. The encoded protein is CASSSPPSDTQYF.

This clonotype occurred a few times. This chain links TRBV24-1 with TRBJ2-2, with D perhaps being TRBD1 or TRBD2 (6 bases each). V was cut by 0 bases and J by 4 bases, with 14 bases left in between. Germline V gene lookup returns CDR1 KGHDR and CDR2 SFDVKD. The CDR3 runs 17 residues. The CDR3 DNA follows: TGTGCCACCAGTGATTTGCCGAGGGGGGTCGCCACCGGGGAGCTGTTTTTT. This encodes CATSDLPRGVATGELFF.

V gene TRBV24-1 combines with J gene TRBJ2-7; 9 bases agree with TRBD1. The junction had 8 bases not matched to a gene; V was cut back by 4 bases and J by 5 bases. Germline V gene lookup returns CDR1 KGHDR and CDR2 SFDVKD. The CDR3 consists of 15 residues. As DNA, the CDR3 is TGTGCCACCAGTGACCACAGGGGGCTGAGCAACGAGCAGTACTTC. The encoded protein is CATSDHRGLSNEQYF.

Many counts were recorded for this clonotype. V and J are TRBV29-1 and TRBJ2-5; D might be TRBD1 (5 bases). CDR1 SQVTM and CDR2 ANQGSEA come from the germline V gene. Trimming took off 6 bases at V and 2 bases at J, with 10 bases between the two ends. The CDR3 runs to 12 residues. The CDR3 protein is CSVRVGQETQYF. CDR3 nucleotides: TGCAGCGTCAGGGTAGGACAAGAGACCCAGTACTTC.

V gene TRBV12-3 or TRBV12-4 combines with J gene TRBJ2-4, with D perhaps assigned TRBD1 or TRBD2 (6 bases each). CDR3 length: 17 residues. V was shortened by 5 bases and J by 3 bases, with 20 bases between the two germline ends. DNA of the CDR3: TGTGCCAGCAGTCCGGGGGCGGGGCGTTGGGTCAAAAACATTCAGTACTTC. Protein sequence: CASSPGAGRWVKNIQYF.

This clonotype was recorded a few times. The chain has TRBV18 and TRBJ2-5; TRBD1 matches 9 bases. Germline trimming cut 2 bases from V and 5 bases from J; bases unmatched to any gene: 6. The CDR3 runs 15 residues. CDR1 and CDR2 from the germline V gene are KGHSH and LQKENI. As DNA, the CDR3 is TGTGCCAGCTCACCAAACAGGGGGCTCACGGAGACCCAGTACTTC. Its translation is CASSPNRGLTETQYF.

Many counts were recorded for this clonotype. The V gene is TRBV7-9, the J gene TRBJ2-7; TRBD2 agrees at 14 bases. Germline assignment: CDR1 SEHNR and CDR2 FQNEAQ (reference sequence). The CDR3 extends over 14 amino acids. The V gene end was trimmed by 5 bases and the J gene end by 7 bases; junction bases not matched to a gene: 4. CDR3 DNA: TGTGCCAGCAGCCTGGGACTAGCGGGAGATGAGCAGTACTTC. Residues: CASSLGLAGDEQYF.

This chain links TRBV4-1 with TRBJ2-1; D unclear. The CDR3 runs to 13 residues. Germline-derived CDR1 and CDR2 are MGHRA and YSYEKL. Trimming took 4 bases from V and 9 from J, leaving 13 bases between them. CDR3 bases: TGCGCCAGCAGCCCGACCTGGTGGGGTGAGCAGTTCTTC. It specifies CASSPTWWGEQFF.

The rearrangement uses TRBV2 and TRBJ2-5; tentatively, D is TRBD2 (6 bases). The germline V and J ends were trimmed by 3 bases and 5 bases, with 16 bases remaining between them. CDR1 is SNHLY and CDR2 is FYNNEI in the germline V gene. The CDR3 covers 15 residues. This CDR3 reads CASSDGGGTWETQYF. Written as DNA, the CDR3 is TGTGCCAGCAGTGACGGGGGAGGTACGTGGGAGACCCAGTACTTC.

A few counts support this clonotype. V usage is TRBV5-1 and J usage is TRBJ2-5; 9 bases fit TRBD1. V lost 0 bases to trimming and J lost 4 bases; unmatched junction nucleotides: 4. Germline V gives CDR1 SGHRS, CDR2 YFSETQ. CDR3 length: 15 residues. The CDR3 spells CASSLDGQGIETQYF. Here the CDR3 DNA reads TGCGCCAGCAGCTTGGACGGACAGGGGATAGAGACCCAGTACTTC.

The genes are TRBV5-5 and TRBJ1-2; 7 bases map to TRBD1. CDR1 is SGHKS and CDR2 is YYEKEE in the germline V gene (reference sequence). With 1 base clipped from V and 3 bases from J, the junction kept 3 bases outside the gene matches. CDR3 size: 14 residues. The CDR3 is CASSLIQGYYGYTF. The CDR3, as DNA: TGTGCCAGCAGCTTGATACAGGGGTACTATGGCTACACCTTC.

This clonotype was counted only a few times. V usage is TRBV6-5 and J usage is TRBJ1-4; D is uncertain. Looked up from germline, CDR1 is MNHEY and CDR2 is SVGAGI. V was trimmed by 2 bases and J by 5 bases, leaving 9 bases between them. CDR3 size: 14 residues. CDR3 DNA sequence: TGTGCCAGCAGTTACCGGAACTCAAATGAAAAACTGTTTTTT. It encodes CASSYRNSNEKLFF.

The J gene is TRBJ2-7, the V gene TRBV5-4, with 8 bases lining up with TRBD2. With V trimmed by 4 bases and J by 4 bases, 10 bases remained unmatched. The CDR3 sequence is 15 residues long. CDR1 is SGHNT and CDR2 is YYREEE in the germline V gene (reference sequence). The CDR3 DNA is TGTGCCAGCAGCCCCCAGGGCGGGAGGATGTACGAGCAGTACTTC. Residues: CASSPQGGRMYEQYF.

At least ten counts were recorded for this clonotype. This chain connects TRBV5-1 to TRBJ2-3, with D unclear. The V end was cut by 0 bases, the J end by 4 bases, with 9 bases between. Germline assignment: CDR1 SGHRS and CDR2 YFSETQ. The length of the CDR3 is 14 residues. The CDR3 DNA reads TGCGCCAGCAGCTTGGCCAAGGCGGCAGATACGCAGTATTTT. Amino acid sequence: CASSLAKAADTQYF.

There are a few counts of this clonotype. This sequence joins TRBV12-3 or TRBV12-4 and TRBJ2-1, with D possibly being TRBD2 (6 bases). V lost 6 bases to trimming and J lost 3 bases, with 12 bases between them. The CDR3 spans 14 residues. The CDR3: CASRAPGGYNEQFF. In DNA, the CDR3 is TGTGCCAGCAGGGCCCCCGGGGGCTACAATGAGCAGTTCTTC.